This record covers a single T cell receptor (beta chain). What it recognizes is unknown. Primers included in the PCR were 60 Vbeta and 13 Jbeta primers. Assay: immunoSEQ multiplex PCR; the TCRdb copy retains only in-frame clones and omits some. Of some 200,000 clones listed, roughly 80% are singletons. Germline loops: CDR1 ENHRY, CDR2 SYGVKD. V shed 4 bases, J shed 7 bases, and the junction held 3 bases outside the gene matches. The CDR3 has 12 residues. The data belong to a study of cytomegalovirus exposure and HLA in healthy donors. At the level of the study: Within the Caucasian-associated ancestry cluster were around 81% of the roughly 430 genotyped donors.

Study-wide findings and caveats: The study had only CMV serostatus as immune exposure information. Rates of TCR association differed by HLA locus in a later analysis, with DRB1 highest and HLA-C lowest.

The J gene is TRBJ2-7, the V gene TRBV10-3, with TRBD2 matching over 8 bases. Sequenced input: PBMCs. The clonotype was recovered from a girl aged 10 to 17 in good health and CMV-seronegative. The CDR3 DNA sequence: TGTGCCATCAGTGGAGTAGCGGGAGAGCAGTACTTC. As protein: CAISGVAGEQYF.